This T cell receptor (beta chain) was sequenced in a study of blood T cell repertoires in COVID-19. This clone was observed a few times. Per the original methods: For nucleated cells, counts were estimated from reference gene primer amplification. Clones were read by immunoSEQ multiplex PCR, and TCRdb kept only the in-frame ones, dropping some. V and J calls and clone size are copied from that table; D and trimming were computed from the DNA. The data show approximately 180,000 clones, around 85% seen once. Input material: peripheral blood. The clonotype originates from a woman older than 75 with acute or convalescent COVID-19.

The CDR3 DNA reads TGTGCCAGCAGTCGGGTCCAGGGGGATACCGGGGAGCTGTTTTTT. Its protein is CASSRVQGDTGELFF. This sequence joins TRBV6-5 and TRBJ2-2, with TRBD1 matching 7 bases. This CDR3 is built from 15 residues. Germline assignment: CDR1 MNHEY and CDR2 SVGAGI. Trimming at V came to 5 bases and at J to 5 bases, leaving 8 bases not matched to a gene.